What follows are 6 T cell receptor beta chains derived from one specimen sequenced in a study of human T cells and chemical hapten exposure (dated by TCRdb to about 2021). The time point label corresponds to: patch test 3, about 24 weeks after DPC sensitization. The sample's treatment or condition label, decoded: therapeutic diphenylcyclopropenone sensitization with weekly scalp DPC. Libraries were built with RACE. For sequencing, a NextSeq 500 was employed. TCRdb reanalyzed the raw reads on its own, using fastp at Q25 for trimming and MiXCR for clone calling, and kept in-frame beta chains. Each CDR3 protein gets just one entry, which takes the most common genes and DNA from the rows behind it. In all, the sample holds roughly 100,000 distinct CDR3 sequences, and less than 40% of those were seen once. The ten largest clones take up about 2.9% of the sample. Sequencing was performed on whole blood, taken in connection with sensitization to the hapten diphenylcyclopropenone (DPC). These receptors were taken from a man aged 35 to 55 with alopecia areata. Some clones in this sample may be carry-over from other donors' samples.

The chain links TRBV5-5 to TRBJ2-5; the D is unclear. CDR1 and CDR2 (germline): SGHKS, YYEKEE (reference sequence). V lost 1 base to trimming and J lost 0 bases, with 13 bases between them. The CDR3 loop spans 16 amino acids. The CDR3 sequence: CASSLRAVPYQETQYF. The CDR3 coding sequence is TGTGCCAGCAGCTTGCGTGCGGTACCTTACCAAGAGACCCAGTACTTC.

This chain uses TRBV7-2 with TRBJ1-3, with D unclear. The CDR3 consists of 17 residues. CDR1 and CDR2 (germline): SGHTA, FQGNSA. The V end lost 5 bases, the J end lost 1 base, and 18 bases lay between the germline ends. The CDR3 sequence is CASSPKPGLLSGNTIYF. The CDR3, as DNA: TGTGCCAGCAGCCCAAAGCCGGGATTGTTGTCTGGAAACACCATATATTTT.

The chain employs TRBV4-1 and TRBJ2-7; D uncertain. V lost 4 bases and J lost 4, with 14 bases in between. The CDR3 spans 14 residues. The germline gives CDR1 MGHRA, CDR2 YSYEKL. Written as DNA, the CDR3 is TGCGCCAGCAGCCCGAAGACGGGTAGTTACGAGCAGTACGTC. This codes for CASSPKTGSYEQYV.

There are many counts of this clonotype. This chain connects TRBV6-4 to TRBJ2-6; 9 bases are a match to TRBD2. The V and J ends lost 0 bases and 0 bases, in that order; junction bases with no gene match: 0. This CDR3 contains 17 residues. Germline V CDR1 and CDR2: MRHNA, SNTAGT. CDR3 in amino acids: CASSDSTSGSGANVLTF. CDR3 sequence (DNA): TGTGCCAGCAGTGACTCGACTAGCGGCTCTGGGGCCAACGTCCTGACTTTC.

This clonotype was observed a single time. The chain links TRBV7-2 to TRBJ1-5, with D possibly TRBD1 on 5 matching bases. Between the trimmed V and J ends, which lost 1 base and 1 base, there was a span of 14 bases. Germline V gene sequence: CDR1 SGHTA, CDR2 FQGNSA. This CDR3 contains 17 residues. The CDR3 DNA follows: TGTGCCAGCAGCTTAGTCCCCACGACAGTAAGCAATCAGCCCCAGCATTTT. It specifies CASSLVPTTVSNQPQHF. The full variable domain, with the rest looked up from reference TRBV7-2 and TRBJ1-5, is GAGVSQSPSNKVTEKGKDVELRCDPISGHTALYWYRQSLGQGLEFLIYFQGNSAPDKSGLPSDRFSAERTGGSVSTLTIQRTQQEDSAVYLCASSLVPTTVSNQPQHFGDGTRLSIL.

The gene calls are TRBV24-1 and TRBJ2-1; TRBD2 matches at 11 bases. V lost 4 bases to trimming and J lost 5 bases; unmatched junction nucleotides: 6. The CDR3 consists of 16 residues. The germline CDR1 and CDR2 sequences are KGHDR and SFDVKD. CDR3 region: CATSETGLAGDNEQFF. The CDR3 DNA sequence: TGTGCCACCAGTGAAACCGGACTAGCGGGCGACAATGAGCAGTTCTTC.